This T cell receptor (beta chain) was retrieved from a study of T cells in localized non-small cell lung cancer. Regarding the study as a whole: Heterogeneity within the tumor remains possible, as just one region underwent sequencing. Within adjacent lung there appeared a median around 60 of the top 100 tumor clones. Clonality of T cells reached its maximum in uninvolved adjacent lung, surpassing tumor.

A note on this clone: Antigen specificity is unknown.

The CDR3 is made up of 16 amino acids. Trimming took off 1 base at V and 3 bases at J, with 16 bases between the two ends. The germline gives CDR1 GTSNPN, CDR2 SVGIG (reference sequence). Here immunoSEQ multiplex PCR was the method, and the copy in TCRdb shows in-frame clones only, minus some. The sample has just over 70,000 clones; roughly nine tenths are singletons. Source: peripheral blood, taken before any cancer treatment. This chain connects TRBV30 to TRBJ2-1, with D perhaps matching TRBD1 (5 bases). This receptor was taken from a male donor at least 60 years old with stage III squamous cell lung carcinoma. CDR3 residues: CAWSGLGATGYNEQFF. CDR3 bases: TGTGCCTGGAGTGGGCTTGGAGCTACAGGCTACAATGAGCAGTTCTTC.